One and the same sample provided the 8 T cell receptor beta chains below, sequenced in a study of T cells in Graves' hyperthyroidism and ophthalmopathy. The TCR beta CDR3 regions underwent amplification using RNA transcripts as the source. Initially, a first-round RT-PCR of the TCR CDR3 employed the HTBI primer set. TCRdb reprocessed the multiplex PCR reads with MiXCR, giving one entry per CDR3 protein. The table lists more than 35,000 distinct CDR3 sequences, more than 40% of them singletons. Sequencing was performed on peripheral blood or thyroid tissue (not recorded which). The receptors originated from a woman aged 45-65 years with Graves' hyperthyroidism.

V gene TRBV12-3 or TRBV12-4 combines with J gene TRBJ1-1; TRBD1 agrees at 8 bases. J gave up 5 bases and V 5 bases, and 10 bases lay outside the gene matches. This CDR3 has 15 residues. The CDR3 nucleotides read TGTGCCAGCAGTCCGACAGGGGTCAGAGAGACTGAAGCTTTCTTT. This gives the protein CASSPTGVRETEAFF.

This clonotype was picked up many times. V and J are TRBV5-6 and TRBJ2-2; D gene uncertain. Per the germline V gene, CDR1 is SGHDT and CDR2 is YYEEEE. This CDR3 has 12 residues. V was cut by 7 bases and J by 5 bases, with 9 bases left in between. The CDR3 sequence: CASCRRTGELFF. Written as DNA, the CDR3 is TGTGCCAGCTGTCGACGAACCGGGGAGCTGTTTTTT.

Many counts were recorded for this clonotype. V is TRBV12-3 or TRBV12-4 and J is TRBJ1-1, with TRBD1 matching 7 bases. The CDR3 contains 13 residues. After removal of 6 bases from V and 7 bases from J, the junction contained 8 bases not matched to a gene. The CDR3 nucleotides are TGTGCCAGCAGACTGGGACAGACGAATGAAGCTTTCTTT. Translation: CASRLGQTNEAFF.

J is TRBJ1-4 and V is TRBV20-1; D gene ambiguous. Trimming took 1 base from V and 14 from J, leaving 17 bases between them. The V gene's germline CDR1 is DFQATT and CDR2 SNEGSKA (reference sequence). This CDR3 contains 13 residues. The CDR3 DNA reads TGCAGTGCTAGAGTGACATTCAATGGTGTGCTGTTTTTT. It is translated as CSARVTFNGVLFF.

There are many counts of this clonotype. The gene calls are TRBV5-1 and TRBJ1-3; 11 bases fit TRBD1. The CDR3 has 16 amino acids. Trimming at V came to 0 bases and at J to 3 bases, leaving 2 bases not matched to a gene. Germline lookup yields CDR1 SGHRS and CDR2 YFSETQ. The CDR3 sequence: CASSLGTGGFGNTIYF. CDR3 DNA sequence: TGCGCCAGCAGCTTGGGGACAGGGGGCTTTGGAAACACCATATATTTT.

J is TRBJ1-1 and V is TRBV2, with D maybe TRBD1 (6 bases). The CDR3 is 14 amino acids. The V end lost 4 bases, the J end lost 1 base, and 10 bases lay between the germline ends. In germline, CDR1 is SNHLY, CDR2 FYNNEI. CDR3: CASSAFRGNTEAFF. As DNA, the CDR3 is TGTGCCAGCAGTGCTTTCAGGGGGAACACTGAAGCTTTCTTT.

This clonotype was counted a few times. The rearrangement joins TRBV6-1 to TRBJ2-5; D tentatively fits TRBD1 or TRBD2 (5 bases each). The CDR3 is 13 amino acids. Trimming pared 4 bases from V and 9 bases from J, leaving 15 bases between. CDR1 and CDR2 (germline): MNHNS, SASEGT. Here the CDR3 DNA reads TGTGCCAGCAGTGTAGGGGACGGTCAGCCCCAGTACTTC. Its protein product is CASSVGDGQPQYF.

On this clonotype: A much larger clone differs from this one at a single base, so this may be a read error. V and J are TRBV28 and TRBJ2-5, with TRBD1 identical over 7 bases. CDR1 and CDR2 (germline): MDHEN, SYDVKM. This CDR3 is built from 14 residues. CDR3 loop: CAGSSRDRQETQYF. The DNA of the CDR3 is TGTGCCGGCAGCTCCCGGGACAGACAAGAGACCCAGTACTTC.